Shown below are 15 T cell receptor beta chains from a single sample sequenced in a study of Siglec-9 on CD8 T cells in melanoma. Here immunoSEQ multiplex PCR was the method, and the copy in TCRdb shows in-frame clones only, minus some. The sample holds around 29,000 clones, 75% to 85% seen once. Specimen: Siglec-9- CD8+ T cells sorted from blood. The source of these receptors is a human donor in good health.

The J gene is TRBJ2-7, the V gene TRBV7-9, with D hard to call. Trimming took 5 bases from V and 2 from J, leaving 7 bases between them. The CDR3 has 12 amino acids. CDR1 is SEHNR and CDR2 is FQNEAQ in the germline V gene (reference sequence). CDR3: CASSRGAYEQYF. DNA for the CDR3: TGTGCCAGCAGCCGTGGGGCCTACGAGCAGTACTTC.

The CDR3 nucleotides are TGTGCCAGCAGACGAGGGAACACACAGCATCGAGGGACTGAAGCTTTCTTT. Amino acid sequence: CASRRGNTQHRGTEAFF. The rearrangement links TRBV2 to TRBJ1-1, with D hard to call. Trimming cost V 6 bases and J 5 bases, with 25 bases left between them. The CDR3 is 17 residues long. Germline CDR1 SNHLY, CDR2 FYNNEI.

V and J are TRBV19 and TRBJ2-1, with 9 bases that match TRBD2. J gave up 6 bases and V 1 base, and 1 base lay outside the gene matches. Germline CDR1 is LNHDA and CDR2 is SQIVND (reference sequence). The CDR3 contains 14 residues. The CDR3 here is CASSIGLAANEQFF. CDR3 nucleotides: TGTGCCAGTAGTATAGGACTAGCGGCCAATGAGCAGTTCTTC.

This clone is labeled medium-sized. This chain joins TRBV10-3 and TRBJ1-6; 9 bases match TRBD1. In germline, CDR1 is ENHRY, CDR2 SYGVKD. The CDR3 totals 14 residues. The trim removed 10 bases at V and 9 bases at J, leaving 10 bases unmatched. CDR3 in DNA: TGTGCCACCGGACAGGGGTCCCTTGGTTCACCCCTCCACTTT. The encoded protein is CATGQGSLGSPLHF.

CDR3 protein: CASRGQNTEAFF. The CDR3, as DNA: TGTGCCAGCAGGGGACAGAACACTGAAGCTTTCTTT. The gene calls are TRBV11-2 and TRBJ1-1; the D gene is possibly TRBD1 (6 bases). The CDR3 is made up of 12 amino acids. V lost 6 bases to trimming and J lost 1 base, with 6 bases between them. Germline-derived CDR1 and CDR2 are SGHAT and FQNNGV.

The J gene is TRBJ2-7, the V gene TRBV4-1; D perhaps matches TRBD1 (5 bases). In germline, CDR1 is MGHRA, CDR2 YSYEKL. V dropped 1 base and J dropped 4 bases, with 14 bases sitting between them. The CDR3 extends over 15 amino acids. The CDR3 region is CASSQGKGPGYEQYF. The CDR3 DNA follows: TGCGCCAGCAGCCAAGGAAAAGGGCCAGGGTACGAGCAGTACTTC.

CDR3 residues: CASSLARGLQETQYF. The DNA of the CDR3 is TGTGCCAGCAGCTTAGCTCGGGGGCTCCAAGAGACCCAGTACTTC. V and J are TRBV7-9 and TRBJ2-5, with D perhaps being TRBD1 or TRBD2 (6 bases each). Germline V gives CDR1 SEHNR, CDR2 FQNEAQ (reference sequence). This CDR3 is built from 15 residues. Trimming cost V 0 bases and J 1 base, with 9 bases left between them.

The chain carries TRBV13 and TRBJ2-7; D is unresolved. This CDR3 is built from 14 residues. Germline V gene lookup returns CDR1 PRHDT and CDR2 FYEKMQ (reference sequence). The V end was cut by 4 bases, the J end by 2 bases, with 12 bases between. The CDR3 DNA sequence: TGTGCCAGCAGCTCTCAGATCCGCCCCTACGAGCAGTACGTC. Amino acids: CASSSQIRPYEQYV.

V and J are TRBV2 and TRBJ2-7, with D perhaps matching TRBD2 (5 bases). CDR3 size: 14 residues. The germline V gene encodes CDR1 SNHLY and CDR2 FYNNEI. V lost 4 bases and J 1 base, leaving 11 bases between the germline ends. CDR3: CASSVRGFSYEQYF. The CDR3 DNA follows: TGTGCCAGCAGTGTTAGAGGGTTTTCCTACGAGCAGTACTTC.

This chain uses TRBV19 with TRBJ2-3; D is ambiguous. Trimming cost V 5 bases and J 8 bases, with 17 bases left between them. Germline V gene sequence: CDR1 LNHDA, CDR2 SQIVND (reference sequence). The CDR3 runs 14 residues. CDR3 region: CASSYSGGRGTQYF. CDR3 DNA: TGTGCCAGTAGTTACTCCGGCGGCCGCGGTACGCAGTATTTT.

The V and J genes are TRBV7-6 and TRBJ1-1, with 10 positions matching TRBD1. The germline V gene has CDR1 SGHVS and CDR2 FNYEAQ. Trimming cost V 8 bases and J 1 base; bases outside gene matches: 13. The CDR3 has 17 residues. The CDR3 reads CASLSGTGAEGNTEAFF. The CDR3 DNA is TGTGCCAGCCTCTCGGGGACAGGGGCGGAAGGGAACACTGAAGCTTTCTTT. Filled out from reference TRBV7-6 and TRBJ1-1, the complete variable domain reads GAGVSQSPRYKVTKRGQDVALRCDPISGHVSLYWYRQALGQGPEFLTYFNYEAQQDKSGLPNDRFSAERPEGSISTLTIQRTEQRDSAMYRCASLSGTGAEGNTEAFFGQGTRLTVV.

V usage is TRBV7-9 and J usage is TRBJ1-2, with D tentatively TRBD1 (5 bases). V was shortened by 2 bases and J by 0 bases, with 22 bases between the two germline ends. The germline CDR1 and CDR2 sequences are SEHNR and FQNEAQ (reference sequence). The CDR3 length is 19 residues. Here the CDR3 reads CASSLSKGVGVAANYGYTF. The CDR3 DNA sequence: TGTGCCAGCAGCTTAAGCAAGGGTGTAGGGGTCGCGGCTAACTATGGCTACACCTTC.

The chain couples TRBV1 to TRBJ2-1; the table's D gene call, TRBD2, was not cross checked with the DNA. TRBV1 is labeled a pseudogene. CDR3 length: 15 amino acids. CDR3 nucleotide sequence: TGCACCAGCAGCCAAGGTCTAGCAGGTATCGATGAGCAGTTCTTC. Protein product: CTSSQGLAGIDEQFF.

This clone came up once. The chain joins TRBV7-9 to TRBJ1-6; 8 positions match TRBD1. J lost 10 bases, V lost 7 bases, and 6 bases had no gene match. Germline CDR1 reads SEHNR; CDR2 reads FQNEAQ (reference sequence). The CDR3 sequence is 13 residues long. The CDR3 loop reads CASTRTGYSPLHF. For the CDR3, the DNA is TGTGCCAGCACCAGGACAGGGTACTCACCCCTCCACTTT. The whole variable domain, remainder taken from reference TRBV7-9 and TRBJ1-6, is DTGVSQNPRHKITKRGQNVTFRCDPISEHNRLYWYRQTLGQGPEFLTYFQNEAQLEKSRLLSDRFSAERPKGSFSTLEIQRTEQGDSAMYLCASTRTGYSPLHFGNGTRLTVT.

The V gene is TRBV6-1, the J gene TRBJ1-1, with D possibly being TRBD1 (5 bases). V lost 8 bases, J lost 3 bases, and 19 bases lay in between. This CDR3 contains 15 residues. Per the germline V gene, CDR1 is MNHNS and CDR2 is SASEGT. The CDR3 protein is CASFPSSGVYTEAFF. In DNA, the CDR3 is TGTGCCAGCTTTCCATCCTCGGGGGTTTACACTGAAGCTTTCTTT.